This TCR beta chain was sequenced during a study of tumor-infiltrating lymphocytes in primary liver carcinoma. For the study at large: These patients were men and women whose ages were 30 to 69 years.

General study results and limits: Blood trailed tumors significantly in top-250-clone fraction (p = 0.039). Paired tumor-adjacent and tumor-blood samples overlapped less than tumor region pairs did.

Scientists recovered RNA and DNA together from around 20-30 mg of unsorted bulk tissue. CDR1 SGHAT and CDR2 FQNNGV come from the germline V gene. The CDR3 has 15 residues. With a constant-region primer, TCR beta cDNA was made from 500 ng of total RNA. It was through three nested multiplex PCR rounds of slightly modified ARM-PCR that TCR beta libraries arose. A C-beta reverse primer and TRBV1-TRBV30 forward primers served in each of the first two PCR rounds, at 9 to 10 cycles apiece. In TCRdb, the multiplex PCR reads were re-called with MiXCR into one record per CDR3 protein. The sample holds approximately 88,000 distinct CDR3 sequences; 65% to 70% are singletons and the top ten take 27%. On this clonotype: No antigen is known for it.

The rearrangement links TRBV11-2 to TRBJ2-1, with D maybe TRBD2 (7 bases). Sequencing was carried out using tumor-adjacent normal liver tissue. This receptor was identified in a man between 35 and 55 years old with primary liver carcinoma and hepatitis B virus infection. In DNA form, the CDR3 reads TGTGGCAACAGCTTAGATTCTAGCGGCAGGGGTGAGCAGTTCTTC. This sequence encodes CGNSLDSSGRGEQFF.